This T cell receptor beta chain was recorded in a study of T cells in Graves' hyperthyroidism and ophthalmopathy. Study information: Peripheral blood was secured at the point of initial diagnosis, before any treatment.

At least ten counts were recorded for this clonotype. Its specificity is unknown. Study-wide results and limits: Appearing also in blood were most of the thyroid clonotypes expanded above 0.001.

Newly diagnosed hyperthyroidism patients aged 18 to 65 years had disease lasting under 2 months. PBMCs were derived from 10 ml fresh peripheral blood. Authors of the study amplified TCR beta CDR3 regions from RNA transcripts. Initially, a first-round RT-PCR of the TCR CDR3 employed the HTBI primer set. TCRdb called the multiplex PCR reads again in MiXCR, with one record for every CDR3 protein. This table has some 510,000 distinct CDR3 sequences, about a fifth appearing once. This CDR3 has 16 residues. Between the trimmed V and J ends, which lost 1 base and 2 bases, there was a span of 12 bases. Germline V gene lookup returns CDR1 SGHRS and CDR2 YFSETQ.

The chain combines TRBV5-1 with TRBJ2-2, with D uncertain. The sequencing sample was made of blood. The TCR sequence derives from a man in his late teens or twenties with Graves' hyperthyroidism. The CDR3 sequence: CASSLLAQPNTGELFF. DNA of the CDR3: TGCGCCAGCAGCTTGTTAGCTCAGCCTAACACCGGGGAGCTGTTTTTT.